This T cell receptor beta chain was obtained from a study of shared clonotypes between healthy human individuals. Overall study context: Each donor's CD8 memory used one plate, CD8 naive two, each CD4 subset three. Regarding the study as a whole: For sorted subsets, rarefaction showed incomplete sequencing despite large depth.

Trimming stripped 4 bases from V and 8 bases from J, with 25 bases between. The length of the CDR3 is 16 residues. Germline CDR1 SGHNT, CDR2 YYREEE (reference sequence). When replicate PCRs were run on sorted subsets, they used approximately 210 ng DNA, approximately 33,000 T cell genomes. The repertoire was sequenced with immunoSEQ multiplex PCR; TCRdb's copy has only in-frame clones and lacks some. The sample lists some 1,600,000 clones; 95% to 99% were seen once. Details on this clone: Antigen specificity is unknown.

The sequenced material came from naive CD4+ T cells sorted from blood. Subset denoted: CD45RA+ positively selected. V gene TRBV5-4 combines with J gene TRBJ2-7; maybe TRBD2 (6 bases). The sequence was obtained from a man aged 25 to 40 in good health. CDR3 sequence (DNA): TGTGCCAGCAGCCAGACACCGGGACGGACCACTAGCCAGCAGTACTTC. It translates to CASSQTPGRTTSQQYF. Full variable domain (missing parts from reference TRBV5-4 and TRBJ2-7): ETGVTQSPTHLIKTRGQQVTLRCSSQSGHNTVSWYQQALGQGPQFIFQYYREEENGRGNFPPRFSGLQFPNYSSELNVNALELDDSALYLCASSQTPGRTTSQQYFGPGTRLTVT.